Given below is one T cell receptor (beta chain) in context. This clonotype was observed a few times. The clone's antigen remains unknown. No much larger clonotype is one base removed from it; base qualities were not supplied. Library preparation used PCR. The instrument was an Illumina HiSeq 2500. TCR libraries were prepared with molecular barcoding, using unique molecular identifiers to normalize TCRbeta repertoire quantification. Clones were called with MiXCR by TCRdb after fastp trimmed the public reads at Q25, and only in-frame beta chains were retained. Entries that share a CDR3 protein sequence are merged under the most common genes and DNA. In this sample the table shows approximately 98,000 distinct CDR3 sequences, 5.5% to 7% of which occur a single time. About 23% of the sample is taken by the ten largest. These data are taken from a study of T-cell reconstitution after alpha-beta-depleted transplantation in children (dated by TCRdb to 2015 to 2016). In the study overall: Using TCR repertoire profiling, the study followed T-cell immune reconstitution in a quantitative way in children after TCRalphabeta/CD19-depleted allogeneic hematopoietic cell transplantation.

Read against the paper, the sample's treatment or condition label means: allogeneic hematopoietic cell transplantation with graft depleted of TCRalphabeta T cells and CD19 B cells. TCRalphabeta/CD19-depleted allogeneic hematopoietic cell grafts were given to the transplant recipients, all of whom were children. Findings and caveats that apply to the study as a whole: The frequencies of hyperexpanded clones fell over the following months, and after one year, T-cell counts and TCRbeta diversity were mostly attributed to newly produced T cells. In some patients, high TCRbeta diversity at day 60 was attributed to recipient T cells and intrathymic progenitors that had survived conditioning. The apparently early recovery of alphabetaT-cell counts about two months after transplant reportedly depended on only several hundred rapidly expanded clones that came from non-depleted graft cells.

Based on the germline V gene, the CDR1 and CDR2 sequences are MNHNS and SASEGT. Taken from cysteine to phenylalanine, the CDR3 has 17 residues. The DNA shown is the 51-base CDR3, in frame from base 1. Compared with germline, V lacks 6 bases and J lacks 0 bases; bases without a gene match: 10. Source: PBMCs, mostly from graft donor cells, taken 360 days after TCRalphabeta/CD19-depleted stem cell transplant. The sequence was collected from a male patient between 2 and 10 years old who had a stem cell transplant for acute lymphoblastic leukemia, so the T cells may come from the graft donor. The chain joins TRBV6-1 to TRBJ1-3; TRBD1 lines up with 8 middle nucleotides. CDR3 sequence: CASRGTGPNDSGNTIYF. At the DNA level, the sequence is TGTGCCAGCAGGGGGACAGGTCCTAATGACTCTGGAAACACCATATATTTT.